This TCR beta chain derives from a study of TIL therapy for anti-PD-1-resistant metastatic lung cancer. Study as a whole: By whole-exome sequencing, median non-synonymous tumor mutation burden was roughly 1.6 mutations per megabase.

The immunoSEQ assay was v3. Generated by immunoSEQ multiplex PCR, the TCRdb table keeps only in-frame clones and is missing some. The sample includes about 10,000 clones, 50% to 60% of them seen just once. Sample time point: pre-treatment sample, taken before nivolumab and TIL therapy. Tumor tissue came from excised metastases, mostly pleural nodules or supraclavicular lymph nodes. Patients were adults with stage 4 NSCLC. The length of the CDR3 is 14 residues. The V gene lost 3 bases and the J gene lost 7 bases, with 15 bases spanning the gap. Germline V gene data show CDR1 as SGHTA and CDR2 as FQGNSA. This clone is medium-sized in the sample.

Sequencing used tumor tissue, obtained at baseline. The rearrangement uses TRBV7-2 and TRBJ1-2; D not resolved. This TCR came from a person between 25 and 79 years old with non-small cell lung cancer. The CDR3 loop reads CASSFWANAIGYTF. DNA for the CDR3: TGTGCCAGCAGCTTCTGGGCCAATGCAATTGGCTACACCTTC.